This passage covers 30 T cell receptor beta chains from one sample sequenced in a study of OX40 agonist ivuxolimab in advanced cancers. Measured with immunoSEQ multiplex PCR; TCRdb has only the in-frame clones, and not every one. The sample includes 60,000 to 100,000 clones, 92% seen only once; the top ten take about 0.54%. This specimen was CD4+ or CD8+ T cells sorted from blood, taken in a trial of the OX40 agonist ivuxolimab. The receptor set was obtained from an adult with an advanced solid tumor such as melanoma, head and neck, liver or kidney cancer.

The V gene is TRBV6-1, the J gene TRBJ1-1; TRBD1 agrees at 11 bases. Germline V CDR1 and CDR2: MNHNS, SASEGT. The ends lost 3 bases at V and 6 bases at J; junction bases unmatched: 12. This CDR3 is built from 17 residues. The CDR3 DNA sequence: TGTGCCAGCAGTGAGTTTTTGGGGACAGGGGGTGTAGCTGAAGCTTTCTTT. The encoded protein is CASSEFLGTGGVAEAFF.

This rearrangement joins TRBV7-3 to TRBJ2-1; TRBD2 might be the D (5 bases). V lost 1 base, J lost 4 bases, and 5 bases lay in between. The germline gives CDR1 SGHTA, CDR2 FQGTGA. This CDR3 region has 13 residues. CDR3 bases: TGTGCCAGCAGCTTAAGCGGGTACAATGAGCAGTTCTTC. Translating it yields CASSLSGYNEQFF.

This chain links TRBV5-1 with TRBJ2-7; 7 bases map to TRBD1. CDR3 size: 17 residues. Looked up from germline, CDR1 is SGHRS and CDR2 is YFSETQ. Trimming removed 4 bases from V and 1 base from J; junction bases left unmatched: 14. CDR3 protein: CASSPRRTGNHSYEQYF. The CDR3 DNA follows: TGCGCCAGCAGCCCGCGGCGGACAGGTAACCATTCCTACGAGCAGTACTTC.

The CDR3 protein is CASSTQGFYGYTF. The CDR3 DNA reads TGTGCCAGTAGTACACAGGGGTTCTATGGCTACACCTTC. J is TRBJ1-2 and V is TRBV19; 7 bases are a match to TRBD1. This CDR3 has 13 residues. Germline-derived CDR1 and CDR2 are LNHDA and SQIVND (reference sequence). V was clipped by 4 bases and J by 4 bases; unmatched bases: 3. Combining the CDR3 with reference TRBV19 and TRBJ1-2 gives the whole variable domain DGGITQSPKYLFRKEGQNVTLSCEQNLNHDAMYWYRQDPGQGLRLIYYSQIVNDFQKGDIAEGYSVSREKKESFPLTVTSAQKNPTAFYLCASSTQGFYGYTFGSGTRLTVV.

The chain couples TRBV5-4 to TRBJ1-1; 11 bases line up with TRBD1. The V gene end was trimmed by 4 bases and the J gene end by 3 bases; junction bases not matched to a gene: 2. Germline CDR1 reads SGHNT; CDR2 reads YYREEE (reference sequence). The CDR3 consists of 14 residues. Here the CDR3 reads CASSRDRGYTEAFF. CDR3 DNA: TGTGCCAGCAGCCGGGACAGGGGGTACACTGAAGCTTTCTTT.

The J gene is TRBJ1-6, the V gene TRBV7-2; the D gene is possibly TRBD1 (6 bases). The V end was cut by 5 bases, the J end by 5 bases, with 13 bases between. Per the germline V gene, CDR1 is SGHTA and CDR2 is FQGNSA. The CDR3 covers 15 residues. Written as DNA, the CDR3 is TGTGCCAGCAGCCGCGACACAGGGAATAATTCACCCCTCCACTTT. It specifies CASSRDTGNNSPLHF.

CDR3 loop: CASSPPGTDIYEQYF. CDR3 coding DNA: TGTGCCAGCAGCCCCCCCGGGACCGACATATACGAGCAGTACTTC. The rearrangement uses TRBV11-3 and TRBJ2-5; D might be TRBD1 or TRBD2, each matching 5 bases. The DNA end lines up better with TRBJ2-7; the J call may be wrong. The CDR3 runs to 15 residues. Germline V gene lookup returns CDR1 SGHNT and CDR2 YENEEA.

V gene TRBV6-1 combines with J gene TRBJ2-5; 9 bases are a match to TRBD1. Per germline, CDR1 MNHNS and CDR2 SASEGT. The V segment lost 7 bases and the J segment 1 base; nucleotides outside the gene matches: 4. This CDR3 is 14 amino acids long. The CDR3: CASTRTGAQETQYF. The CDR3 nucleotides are TGTGCCAGCACCAGGACAGGGGCCCAAGAGACCCAGTACTTC.

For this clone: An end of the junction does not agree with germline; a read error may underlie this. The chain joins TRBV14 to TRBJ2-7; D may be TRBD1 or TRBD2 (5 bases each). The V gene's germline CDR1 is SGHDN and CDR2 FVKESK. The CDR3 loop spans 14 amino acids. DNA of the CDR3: TGTGCCAGCAGCCAATCCGACAGTCGGGGCTATGCCCACTTC. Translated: CASSQSDSRGYAHF. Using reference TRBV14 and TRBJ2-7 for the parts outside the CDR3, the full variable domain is EAGVTQFPSHSVIEKGQTVTLRCDPISGHDNLYWYRRVMGKEIKFLLHFVKESKQDESGMPNNRFLAERTGGTYSTLKVQPAELEDSGVYFCASSQSDSRGYAHFGPGTRLTVT.

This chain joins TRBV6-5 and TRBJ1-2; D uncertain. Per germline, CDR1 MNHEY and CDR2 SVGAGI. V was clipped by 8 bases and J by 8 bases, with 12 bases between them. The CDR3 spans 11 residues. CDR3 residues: CASGAVGGYTF. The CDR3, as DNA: TGTGCCAGCGGCGCAGTTGGAGGCTACACCTTC.

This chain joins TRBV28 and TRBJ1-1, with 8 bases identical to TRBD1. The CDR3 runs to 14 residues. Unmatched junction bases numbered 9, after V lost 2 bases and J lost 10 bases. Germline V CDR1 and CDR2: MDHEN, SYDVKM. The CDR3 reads CASSLTGTGQAAFF. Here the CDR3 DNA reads TGTGCCAGCAGTTTAACCGGGACGGGACAGGCAGCTTTCTTT.

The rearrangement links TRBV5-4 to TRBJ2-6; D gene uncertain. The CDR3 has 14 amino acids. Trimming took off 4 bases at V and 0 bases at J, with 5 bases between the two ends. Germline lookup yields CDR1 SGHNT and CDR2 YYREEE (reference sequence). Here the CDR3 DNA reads TGTGCCAGCAGCCGCCACTCTGGGGCCAACGTCCTGACTTTC. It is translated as CASSRHSGANVLTF.

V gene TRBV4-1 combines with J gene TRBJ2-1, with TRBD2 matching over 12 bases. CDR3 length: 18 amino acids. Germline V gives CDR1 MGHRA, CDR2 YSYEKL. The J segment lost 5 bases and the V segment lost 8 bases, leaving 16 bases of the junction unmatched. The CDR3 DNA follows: TGCGCCAGCGTAGACACCACCCGAGGACTAGCGGGACACAATGAGCAGTTCTTC. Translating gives CASVDTTRGLAGHNEQFF.

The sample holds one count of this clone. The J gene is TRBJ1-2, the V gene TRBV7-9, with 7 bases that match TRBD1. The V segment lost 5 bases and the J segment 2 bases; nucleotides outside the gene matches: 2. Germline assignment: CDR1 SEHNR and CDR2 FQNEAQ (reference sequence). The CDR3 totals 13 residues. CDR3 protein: CASSQQGNYGYTF. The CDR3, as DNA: TGTGCCAGCAGCCAACAGGGGAACTATGGCTACACCTTC.

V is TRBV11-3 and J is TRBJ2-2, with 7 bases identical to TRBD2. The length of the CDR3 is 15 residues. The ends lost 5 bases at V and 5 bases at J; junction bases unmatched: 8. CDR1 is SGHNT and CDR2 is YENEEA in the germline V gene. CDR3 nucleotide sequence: TGTGCCAGCAGCGGGGCGGGAGTAGGAACCGGGGAGCTGTTTTTT. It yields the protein CASSGAGVGTGELFF.

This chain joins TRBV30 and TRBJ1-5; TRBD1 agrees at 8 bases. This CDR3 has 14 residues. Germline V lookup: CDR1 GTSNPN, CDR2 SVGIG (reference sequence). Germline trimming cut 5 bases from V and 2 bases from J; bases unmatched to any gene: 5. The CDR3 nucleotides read TGTGCCTGGGAGGCAGGGGGCGGCAATCAGCCCCAGCATTTT. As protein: CAWEAGGGNQPQHF.

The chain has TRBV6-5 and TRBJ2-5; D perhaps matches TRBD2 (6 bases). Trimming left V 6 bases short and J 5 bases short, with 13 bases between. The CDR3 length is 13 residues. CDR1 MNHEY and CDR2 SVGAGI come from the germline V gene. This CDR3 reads CASREWRVETQYF. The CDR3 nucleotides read TGTGCCAGCAGGGAATGGAGGGTCGAGACCCAGTACTTC.

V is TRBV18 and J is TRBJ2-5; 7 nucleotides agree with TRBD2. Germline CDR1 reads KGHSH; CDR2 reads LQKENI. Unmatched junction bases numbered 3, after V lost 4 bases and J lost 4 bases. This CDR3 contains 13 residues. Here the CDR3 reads CASSLRLAETQYF. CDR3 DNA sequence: TGTGCCAGCTCACTGAGACTAGCAGAGACCCAGTACTTC.

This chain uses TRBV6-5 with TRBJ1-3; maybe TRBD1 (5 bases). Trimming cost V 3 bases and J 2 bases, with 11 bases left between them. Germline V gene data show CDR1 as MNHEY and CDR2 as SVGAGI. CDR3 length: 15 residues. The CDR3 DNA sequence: TGTGCCAGCAGTTATGAGGGGATCGCTGGAAACACCATATATTTT. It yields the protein CASSYEGIAGNTIYF.

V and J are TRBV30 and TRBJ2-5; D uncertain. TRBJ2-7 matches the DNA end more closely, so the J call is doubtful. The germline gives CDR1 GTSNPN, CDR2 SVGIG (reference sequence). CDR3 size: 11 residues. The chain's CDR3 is CAWSVMFEQYF. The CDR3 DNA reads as TGTGCCTGGAGTGTAATGTTCGAGCAGTACTTC.

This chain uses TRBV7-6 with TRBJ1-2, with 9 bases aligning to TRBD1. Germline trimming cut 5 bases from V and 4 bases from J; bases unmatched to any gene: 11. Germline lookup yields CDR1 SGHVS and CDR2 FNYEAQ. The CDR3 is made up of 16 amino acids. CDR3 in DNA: TGTGCCAGCAGCCCAGGAACAGGGGGCGTAATCTATGGCTACACCTTC. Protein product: CASSPGTGGVIYGYTF.

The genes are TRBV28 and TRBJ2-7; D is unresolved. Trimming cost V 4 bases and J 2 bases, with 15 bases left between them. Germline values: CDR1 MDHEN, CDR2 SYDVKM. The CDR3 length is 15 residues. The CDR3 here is CASSSPTPRAYEQYF. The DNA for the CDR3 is TGTGCCAGCAGTTCTCCGACCCCTAGGGCCTACGAGCAGTACTTC.

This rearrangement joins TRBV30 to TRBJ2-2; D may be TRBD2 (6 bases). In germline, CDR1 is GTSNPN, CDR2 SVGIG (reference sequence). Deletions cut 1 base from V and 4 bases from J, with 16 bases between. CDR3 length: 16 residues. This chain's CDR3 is CAWSGSGGVGTGELFF. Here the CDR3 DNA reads TGTGCCTGGAGTGGGAGTGGCGGGGTCGGCACCGGGGAGCTGTTTTTT.

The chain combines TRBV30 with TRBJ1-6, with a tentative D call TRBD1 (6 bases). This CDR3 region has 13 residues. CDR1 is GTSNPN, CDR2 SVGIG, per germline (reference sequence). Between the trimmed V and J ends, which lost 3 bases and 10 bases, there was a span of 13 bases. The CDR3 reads CAWRNRARSPLHF. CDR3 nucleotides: TGTGCCTGGAGAAACAGGGCGCGCTCACCCCTCCACTTT.

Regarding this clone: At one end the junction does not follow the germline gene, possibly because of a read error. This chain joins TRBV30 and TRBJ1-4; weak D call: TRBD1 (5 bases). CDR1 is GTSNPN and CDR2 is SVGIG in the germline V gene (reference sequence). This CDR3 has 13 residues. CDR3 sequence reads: CAWSVHGTGTLVF. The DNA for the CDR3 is TGTGCCTGGAGTGTACACGGAACCGGGACTTTGGTTTTT.

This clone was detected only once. CDR3 loop: CASSPRTVREKLFF. The CDR3 bases are TGTGCCAGTAGCCCAAGGACAGTTCGGGAAAAACTGTTTTTT. J is TRBJ1-4 and V is TRBV19; TRBD1 is a possible D gene (6 bases). The CDR3 is made up of 14 amino acids. Trimming stripped 6 bases from V and 8 bases from J, with 16 bases between. From germline, CDR1 is LNHDA and CDR2 SQIVND (reference sequence).

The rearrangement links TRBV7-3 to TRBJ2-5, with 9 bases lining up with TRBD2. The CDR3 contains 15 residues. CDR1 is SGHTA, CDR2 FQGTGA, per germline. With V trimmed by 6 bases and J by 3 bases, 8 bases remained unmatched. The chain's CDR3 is CASRNPRTSEETQYF. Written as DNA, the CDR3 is TGTGCCAGCAGAAACCCCCGGACTAGCGAAGAGACCCAGTACTTC.

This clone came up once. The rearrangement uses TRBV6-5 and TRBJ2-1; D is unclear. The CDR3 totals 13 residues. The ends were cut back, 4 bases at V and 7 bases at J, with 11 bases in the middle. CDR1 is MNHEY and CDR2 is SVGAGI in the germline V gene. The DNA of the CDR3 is TGTGCCAGCAGTTCCTACGACGGGAATGAGCAGTTCTTC. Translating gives CASSSYDGNEQFF.

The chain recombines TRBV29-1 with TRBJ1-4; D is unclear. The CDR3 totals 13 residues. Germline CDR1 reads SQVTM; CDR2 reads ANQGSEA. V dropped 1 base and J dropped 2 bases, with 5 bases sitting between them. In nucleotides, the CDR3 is TGCAGCGTTGAAGGGGGTACTAATGAAAAACTGTTTTTT. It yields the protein CSVEGGTNEKLFF.

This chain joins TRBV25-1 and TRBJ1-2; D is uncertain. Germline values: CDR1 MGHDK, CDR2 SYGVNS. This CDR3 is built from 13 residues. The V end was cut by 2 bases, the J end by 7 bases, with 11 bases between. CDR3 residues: CASSEAGSSGYTF. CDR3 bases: TGTGCCAGCAGTGAAGCGGGTTCCAGTGGCTACACCTTC.